Shown below are 11 T cell receptor beta chains from a single sample sequenced in a study. TCRdb fed the 5' RACE reads into MiXCR, producing one record per CDR3 protein. This sample has around 5,700 distinct CDR3 sequences, with 34% found just once. The sequencing input was naive CD4+ T cells sorted from a lymph node. The subset denotes: naive CD4+ T cells, CD4+CD45RA+CD25-. These receptors all stem from a female donor with breast cancer.

A few counts support this clonotype. The chain combines TRBV7-3 with TRBJ2-1; D not certain. V dropped 3 bases and J dropped 0 bases, with 9 bases sitting between them. The CDR3 covers 15 residues. Germline assignment: CDR1 SGHTA and CDR2 FQGTGA. The CDR3 DNA follows: TGTGCCAGCAGCTTTGACCCGAACTCCTACAATGAGCAGTTCTTC. This sequence encodes CASSFDPNSYNEQFF.

This clonotype is termed large. The rearrangement uses TRBV7-2 and TRBJ2-3; 10 nucleotides match TRBD2. Germline CDR1 reads SGHTA; CDR2 reads FQGNSA. With 0 bases clipped from V and 9 bases from J, the junction kept 0 bases outside the gene matches. The CDR3 has 13 residues. The CDR3 spells CASSLATSGTQYF. In DNA, the CDR3 is TGTGCCAGCAGCTTAGCGACTAGCGGGACGCAGTATTTT.

Sample share makes this clonotype medium-sized. The chain links TRBV29-1 to TRBJ2-1, with 12 positions matching TRBD2. Germline V gene sequence: CDR1 SQVTM, CDR2 ANQGSEA. Trimming removed 4 bases from V and 8 bases from J; junction bases left unmatched: 9. The CDR3 is 15 amino acids. This chain's CDR3 is CSVGGLAGGPYEQFF. CDR3 nucleotide sequence: TGCAGCGTTGGGGGGCTAGCGGGGGGGCCCTATGAGCAGTTCTTC.

This clonotype was recorded once. The chain uses TRBV20-1 and TRBJ2-1, with a weak D call TRBD1 (5 bases). The V end lost 6 bases, the J end lost 0 bases, and 12 bases lay between the germline ends. The CDR3 is 14 amino acids. In germline, CDR1 is DFQATT, CDR2 SNEGSKA (reference sequence). The CDR3 loop is CSAETVSSYNEQFF. CDR3 DNA: TGCAGTGCAGAGACAGTGAGCTCCTACAATGAGCAGTTCTTC.

Turning to this clonotype: A read error may be the cause here, since a much bigger clone is one base away. J is TRBJ1-2 and V is TRBV4-3; maybe TRBD1 (6 bases). The germline CDR1 and CDR2 sequences are LGHNA and YSLEER. CDR3 size: 15 residues. DNA for the CDR3: TGCGCCAGCCGCCAAGGTCTCGGGGGGCTAGATGGCTACACCTTC. Protein product: CASRQGLGGLDGYTF.

This clonotype has a handful of counts. The chain employs TRBV20-1 and TRBJ2-1; TRBD2 matches 10 bases. The trim removed 0 bases at V and 10 bases at J, leaving 6 bases unmatched. The CDR3 contains 14 residues. Germline values: CDR1 DFQATT, CDR2 SNEGSKA (reference sequence). The CDR3 region is CSARDPSGSWEQFF. The CDR3, as DNA: TGCAGTGCTAGAGATCCTAGCGGGAGTTGGGAGCAGTTCTTC.

There are a few counts of this clonotype. The gene calls are TRBV6-6 and TRBJ2-1, with D perhaps assigned TRBD1 or TRBD2 (5 bases each). V was cut by 0 bases and J by 11 bases, with 14 bases left in between. The length of the CDR3 is 14 residues. CDR1 is MNHNY and CDR2 is SVGAGI in the germline V gene (reference sequence). DNA for the CDR3: TGTGCCAGCAGTTACTCAAGGGGTGGGGACCAGCAGTTCTTC. This gives the protein CASSYSRGGDQQFF.

This clonotype is medium-sized. V usage is TRBV25-1 and J usage is TRBJ1-4; D may be TRBD1 (5 bases). The germline gives CDR1 MGHDK, CDR2 SYGVNS. V lost 6 bases, J lost 8 bases, and 13 bases lay in between. The CDR3 contains 13 residues. The CDR3 nucleotides are TGTGCCAGCAGGCGCCCCAGGGACGAAAAACTGTTTTTT. Translated, it gives CASRRPRDEKLFF.

There are a few counts of this clonotype. The genes are TRBV7-3 and TRBJ2-1, with TRBD2 identical over 10 bases. CDR1 and CDR2 (germline): SGHTA, FQGTGA. With V trimmed by 4 bases and J by 2 bases, 2 bases remained unmatched. This CDR3 contains 15 residues. CDR3 sequence reads: CASSYTSGAYNEQFF. The CDR3 nucleotides read TGTGCCAGCAGCTACACTAGCGGGGCCTACAATGAGCAGTTCTTC.

By proportion, this clonotype is medium-sized. V and J are TRBV29-1 and TRBJ2-5, with 10 positions matching TRBD2. Per germline, CDR1 SQVTM and CDR2 ANQGSEA. This CDR3 region has 13 residues. The V gene end was trimmed by 4 bases and the J gene end by 12 bases; junction bases not matched to a gene: 11. CDR3 in amino acids: CSVVGRLAGVKYF. The CDR3 DNA is TGCAGCGTTGTGGGCCGGCTAGCGGGAGTGAAGTACTTC.

With respect to this clonotype: Since a much larger clone is just one base distant, this may be a read error. The rearrangement uses TRBV12-3 or TRBV12-4 and TRBJ1-2; possible D gene TRBD1, 5 bases. CDR3 length: 14 residues. V gave up 6 bases and J gave up 8 bases, with 19 bases separating them. The CDR3: CASRLWGRPVGYTF. CDR3 bases: TGTGCCAGCAGATTATGGGGGAGGCCTGTGGGCTACACCTTC.